Included here is one T cell receptor beta chain sequence, with context. What it binds is not known. This entry comes from a study of T cells expressing NK-cell markers. Study-wide findings and caveats: Each of over 5 donors carried dominant NKG2C+ clonotypes accounting for about 1.0-7.0% of CD8+ T cells.

TCRdb reprocessed the 5' RACE reads and keeps a single row for each CDR3 protein, giving no DNA. The sample table sets out around 470,000 distinct CDR3 sequences. CDR3 size: 15 residues. Germline CDR1 SQVTM, CDR2 ANQGSEA. The chain joins TRBV29-1 to TRBJ2-1; with no DNA, the TCRdb D assignment of TRBD2 cannot be verified. Sequenced material: blood T cells: a sorted CD56 or NKG2C T cell subset, CD4+ or CD8+ T cells, or bulk PBMC T cells (not recorded which). The TCR was taken from a woman between 50 and 59 years old in good health. CDR3 sequence reads: CSVENPAGGIGEQFF.